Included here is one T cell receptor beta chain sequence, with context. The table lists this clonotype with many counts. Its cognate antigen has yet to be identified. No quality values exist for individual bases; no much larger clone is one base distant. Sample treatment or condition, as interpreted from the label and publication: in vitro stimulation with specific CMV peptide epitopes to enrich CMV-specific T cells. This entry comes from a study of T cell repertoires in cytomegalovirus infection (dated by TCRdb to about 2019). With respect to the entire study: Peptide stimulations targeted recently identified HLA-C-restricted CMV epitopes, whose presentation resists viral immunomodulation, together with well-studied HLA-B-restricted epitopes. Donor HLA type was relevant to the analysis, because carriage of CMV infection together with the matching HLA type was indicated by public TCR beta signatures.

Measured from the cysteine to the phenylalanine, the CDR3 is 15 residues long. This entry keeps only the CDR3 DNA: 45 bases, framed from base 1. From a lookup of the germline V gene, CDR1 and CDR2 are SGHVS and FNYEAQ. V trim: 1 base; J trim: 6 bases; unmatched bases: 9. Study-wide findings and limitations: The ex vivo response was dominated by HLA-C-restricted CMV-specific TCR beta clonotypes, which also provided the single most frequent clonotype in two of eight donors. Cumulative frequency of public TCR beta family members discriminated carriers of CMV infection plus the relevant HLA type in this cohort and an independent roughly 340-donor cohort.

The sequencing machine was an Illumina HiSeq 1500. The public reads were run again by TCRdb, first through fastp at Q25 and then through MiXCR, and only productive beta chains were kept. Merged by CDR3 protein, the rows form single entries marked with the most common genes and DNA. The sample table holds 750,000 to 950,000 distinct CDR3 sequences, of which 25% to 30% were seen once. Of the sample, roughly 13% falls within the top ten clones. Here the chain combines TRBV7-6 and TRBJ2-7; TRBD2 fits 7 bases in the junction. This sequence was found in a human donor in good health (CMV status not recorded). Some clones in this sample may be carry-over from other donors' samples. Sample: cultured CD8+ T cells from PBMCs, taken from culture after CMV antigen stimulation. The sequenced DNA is TGTGCCAGCAGCTTAGGAGTCGGGGGGTCGGGCGAGCAGTACTTC. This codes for CASSLGVGGSGEQYF.